These 5 T cell receptor beta chains share one sample of origin, sequenced in a study of T-cell reconstitution after alpha-beta-depleted transplantation in children (dated by TCRdb to 2015 to 2016). The library relied on PCR. Instrument used: Illumina HiSeq 2500. TCR library preparation used molecular barcoding, with unique molecular identifiers applied to normalize quantification of the TCRbeta repertoire. TCRdb took the public reads, trimmed them with fastp at Q25, ran MiXCR for clone calling and kept in-frame beta chains. Entries are consolidated by CDR3 protein sequence, retaining the most common genes and DNA. Here the sample has 700,000 or so distinct CDR3 sequences; around 13% occur a single time. About 0.79% of the sample belongs to the ten largest clones. The meaning of the sample's treatment or condition label: allogeneic hematopoietic cell transplantation with graft depleted of TCRalphabeta T cells and CD19 B cells.

The sequencing here drew on PBMCs, taken before TCRalphabeta/CD19-depleted stem cell transplant. The source of these receptors is a girl aged 2 to 9 with congenital amegakaryocytic thrombocytopenia, due to receive a stem cell transplant.

This clonotype was recorded many times. The chain carries TRBV7-8 and TRBJ2-3; TRBD2 matches 8 bases. Germline values: CDR1 SGHVS, CDR2 FQNEAQ. V dropped 1 base and J dropped 4; count of bases not matched to a gene: 4. The CDR3 is 15 amino acids. The CDR3 DNA reads as TGTGCCAGCAGCTTAGGGCCGGGAGGGTCAGATACGCAGTATTTT. This encodes CASSLGPGGSDTQYF.

The chain couples TRBV2 to TRBJ2-1; D is uncertain. The CDR3 spans 12 residues. Germline CDR1 is SNHLY and CDR2 is FYNNEI. Trimming stripped 5 bases from V and 7 bases from J, with 9 bases between. CDR3 sequence: CASSLPLNEQFF. As DNA, the CDR3 is TGTGCCAGCAGTCTTCCTCTAAATGAGCAGTTCTTC.

This clonotype showed up many times. The rearrangement links TRBV7-6 to TRBJ1-1; 8 bases are shared with TRBD1. CDR1 SGHVS and CDR2 FNYEAQ come from the germline V gene. The CDR3 sequence is 16 residues long. Trimming removed 1 base from V and 4 bases from J; junction bases left unmatched: 8. The CDR3 spells CASSLGTGFVGTEAFF. DNA for the CDR3: TGTGCCAGCAGCTTAGGGACAGGGTTCGTCGGCACTGAAGCTTTCTTT. Using reference TRBV7-6 and TRBJ1-1 for the parts outside the CDR3, the full variable domain is GAGVSQSPRYKVTKRGQDVALRCDPISGHVSLYWYRQALGQGPEFLTYFNYEAQQDKSGLPNDRFSAERPEGSISTLTIQRTEQRDSAMYRCASSLGTGFVGTEAFFGQGTRLTVV.

There are many counts of this clonotype. The rearrangement links TRBV20-1 to TRBJ2-1; D uncertain. The CDR3 extends over 15 amino acids. Trimming left V 0 bases short and J 0 bases short, with 9 bases between. Per germline, CDR1 DFQATT and CDR2 SNEGSKA (reference sequence). The CDR3 bases are TGCAGTGCTAGAGAAGTAAGAGGCTCCTACAATGAGCAGTTCTTC. Its protein product is CSAREVRGSYNEQFF.

The chain uses TRBV2 and TRBJ2-3; TRBD2 is a possible D gene (6 bases). The ends were cut back, 3 bases at V and 0 bases at J, with 16 bases in the middle. The germline CDR1 and CDR2 sequences are SNHLY and FYNNEI. The CDR3 consists of 17 residues. CDR3 in amino acids: CASSDEMGSGSTDTQYF. In DNA, the CDR3 is TGTGCCAGCAGTGATGAGATGGGGAGCGGGAGCACAGATACGCAGTATTTT.